Below are 14 T cell receptor beta chains sequenced from a single sample in a study of blood T cell repertoires in COVID-19 (dated by TCRdb to 2018 to 2020). Library method: the immunoSEQ multiplex PCR assay. The table was pulled from immuneACCESS by TCRdb, which kept in-frame rearrangements only. Such tables lose some clones; where checked, under half of the loss comes from unresolved V genes, and the rest has no known cause. The sample yields approximately 100,000 clones; about 85% were counted once. The top ten constitute 1.5% to 2% of the sample. The specimen sequenced was peripheral blood. These receptors all stem from a woman between 65 and 79 years old with active or convalescent COVID-19.

The sample holds many counts of this clone. The CDR3 sequence is CASSLGSGQGLTEAFF. CDR3 coding DNA: TGTGCCAGCAGCTTAGGATCGGGACAGGGGTTGACTGAAGCTTTCTTT. The chain carries TRBV7-6 and TRBJ1-1, with 10 bases fitting TRBD1. The trim removed 1 base at V and 5 bases at J, leaving 7 bases unmatched. CDR1 and CDR2 (germline): SGHVS, FNYEAQ. This CDR3 has 16 amino acids.

This chain links TRBV5-6 with TRBJ1-2; D unclear. This CDR3 comprises 12 residues. Germline CDR1 and CDR2: SGHDT and YYEEEE. V gave up 4 bases and J gave up 7 bases, with 11 bases separating them. The CDR3 loop reads CASSRVEPGYTF. The DNA of the CDR3 is TGTGCCAGCAGCCGTGTCGAGCCTGGCTACACCTTC. Looking up the rest from reference TRBV5-6 and TRBJ1-2 gives the full variable domain: DAGVTQSPTHLIKTRGQQVTLRCSPKSGHDTVSWYQQALGQGPQFIFQYYEEEERQRGNFPDRFSGHQFPNYSSELNVNALLLGDSALYLCASSRVEPGYTFGSGTRLTVV.

The chain joins TRBV5-4 to TRBJ1-3; 9 bases fit TRBD1. The CDR3 runs 15 residues. The germline gives CDR1 SGHNT, CDR2 YYREEE (reference sequence). V trimming: 3 bases; J trimming: 5 bases; junction bases outside the gene matches: 6. In DNA form, the CDR3 reads TGTGCCAGCAGCTCGAAGGACAGGGGCCGAAACACCATATATTTT. As protein: CASSSKDRGRNTIYF.

This clone appeared a single time. The V gene is TRBV6-5, the J gene TRBJ2-3; no clear D gene. V was cut by 6 bases and J by 5 bases, with 9 bases left in between. Germline V gene lookup returns CDR1 MNHEY and CDR2 SVGAGI. This CDR3 is built from 12 residues. DNA of the CDR3: TGTGCCAGCAGGGCCGGGTTAGATACGCAGTATTTT. Amino acid sequence: CASRAGLDTQYF.

The V call is TRBV18, the J call TRBJ2-4, with 7 bases fitting TRBD1. Trimming removed 3 bases from V and 4 bases from J; junction bases left unmatched: 9. This CDR3 is built from 16 residues. From germline, CDR1 is KGHSH and CDR2 LQKENI. CDR3 nucleotide sequence: TGTGCCAGCTCACCGGTGGCAGGGGGAATGAAAAACATTCAGTACTTC. It codes for CASSPVAGGMKNIQYF. Full variable domain (remainder filled in from reference TRBV18 and TRBJ2-4): NAGVMQNPRHLVRRRGQEARLRCSPMKGHSHVYWYRQLPEEGLKFMVYLQKENIIDESGMPKERFSAEFPKEGPSILRIQQVVRGDSAAYFCASSPVAGGMKNIQYFGAGTRLSVL.

V and J are TRBV6-2 or TRBV6-3 and TRBJ1-6; D gene ambiguous. V lost 1 base and J lost 5, with 15 bases in between. This CDR3 has 17 amino acids. The germline gives CDR1 MNHEY, CDR2 SVGEGT. The DNA of the CDR3 is TGTGCCAGCAGTTACTTCCCGGGAAGGACGGATAATTCACCCCTCCACTTT. This encodes CASSYFPGRTDNSPLHF.

V is TRBV24-1 and J is TRBJ2-2; the D gene is possibly TRBD2 (6 bases). Per germline, CDR1 KGHDR and CDR2 SFDVKD. The CDR3 totals 16 residues. Trimming left V 4 bases short and J 0 bases short, with 11 bases between. The CDR3 DNA reads as TGTGCCACCAGTGACACCGGGGGTCCGAACACCGGGGAGCTGTTTTTT. Translation gives CATSDTGGPNTGELFF.

V and J are TRBV11-3 and TRBJ2-5; a weak D match, TRBD2 (5 bases). This CDR3 region has 15 residues. Germline values: CDR1 SGHNT, CDR2 YENEEA. V lost 5 bases and J lost 1, with 14 bases in between. The CDR3 is CASSNMGSVQETQYF. The CDR3 DNA sequence: TGTGCCAGCAGCAATATGGGTAGCGTCCAAGAGACCCAGTACTTC.

The chain recombines TRBV28 with TRBJ1-2; TRBD1 agrees at 8 bases. This CDR3 spans 15 amino acids. From germline, CDR1 is MDHEN and CDR2 SYDVKM. The V segment lost 5 bases and the J segment 5 bases; nucleotides outside the gene matches: 10. The CDR3 coding sequence is TGTGCCAGCAGTAACGCAGGACAGGGAGTTTATGGCTACACCTTC. Protein: CASSNAGQGVYGYTF.

V and J are TRBV28 and TRBJ2-7, with TRBD1 identical over 7 bases. The length of the CDR3 is 13 residues. The germline V gene encodes CDR1 MDHEN and CDR2 SYDVKM. J lost 7 bases, V lost 3 bases, and 6 bases had no gene match. The CDR3 here is CASSLTGTGEQYF. The CDR3 DNA reads as TGTGCCAGCAGTTTGACAGGGACGGGGGAGCAGTACTTC.

The chain combines TRBV7-9 with TRBJ1-1; perhaps TRBD1 as D (5 bases). The germline gives CDR1 SEHNR, CDR2 FQNEAQ (reference sequence). The CDR3 extends over 13 amino acids. V lost 3 bases, J lost 1 base, and 6 bases lay in between. CDR3 loop: CASSFQGNTEAFF. The CDR3 region has the DNA TGTGCCAGCAGCTTCCAGGGGAACACTGAAGCTTTCTTT.

The CDR3, as DNA: TGTGCCAGCAGCTTTGGACTAGCGGCGGAGACCCAGTACTTC. It translates to CASSFGLAAETQYF. This chain links TRBV7-2 with TRBJ2-5, with 10 nucleotides matching TRBD2. CDR1 is SGHTA, CDR2 FQGNSA, per germline. CDR3 length: 14 amino acids. The V segment lost 3 bases and the J segment 5 bases; nucleotides outside the gene matches: 3.

This rearrangement joins TRBV11-2 to TRBJ2-1; the D is unclear. The CDR3 contains 14 residues. CDR1 SGHAT and CDR2 FQNNGV come from the germline V gene. V lost 5 bases and J 7 bases, leaving 15 bases between the germline ends. CDR3 bases: TGTGCCAGCAGCCAACCAACCATACTAAATGAGCAGTTCTTC. The encoded protein is CASSQPTILNEQFF.

V is TRBV11-2 and J is TRBJ2-3, with 9 bases fitting TRBD2. Germline V gene data show CDR1 as SGHAT and CDR2 as FQNNGV. V was pared by 5 bases and J by 2 bases, with 11 bases of the junction left unmatched. The CDR3 is 17 residues long. The DNA of the CDR3 is TGTGCCAGCAGCCGGACTAGCGCGATCCGCCTCACAGATACGCAGTATTTT. It translates to CASSRTSAIRLTDTQYF.